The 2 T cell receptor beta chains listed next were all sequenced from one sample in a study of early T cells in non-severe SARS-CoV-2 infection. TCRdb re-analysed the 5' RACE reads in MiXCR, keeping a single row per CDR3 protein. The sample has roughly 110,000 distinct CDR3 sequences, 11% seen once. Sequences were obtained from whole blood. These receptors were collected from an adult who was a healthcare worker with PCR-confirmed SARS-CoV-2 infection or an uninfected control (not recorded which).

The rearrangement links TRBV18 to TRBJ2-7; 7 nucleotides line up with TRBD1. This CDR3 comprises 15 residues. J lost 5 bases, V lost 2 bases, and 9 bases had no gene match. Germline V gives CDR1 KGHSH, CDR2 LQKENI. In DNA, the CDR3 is TGTGCCAGCTCACCAGTCGGGACAGCCCTACACGAGCAGTACTTC. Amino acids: CASSPVGTALHEQYF.

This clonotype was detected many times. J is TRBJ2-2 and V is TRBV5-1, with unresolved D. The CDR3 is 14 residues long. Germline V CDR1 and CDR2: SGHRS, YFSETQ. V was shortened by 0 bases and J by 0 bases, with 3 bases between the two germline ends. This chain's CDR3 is CASSLDPNTGELFF. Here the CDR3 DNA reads TGCGCCAGCAGCTTGGATCCGAACACCGGGGAGCTGTTTTTT. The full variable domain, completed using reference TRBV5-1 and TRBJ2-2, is KAGVTQTPRYLIKTRGQQVTLSCSPISGHRSVSWYQQTPGQGLQFLFEYFSETQRNKGNFPGRFSGRQFSNSRSEMNVSTLELGDSALYLCASSLDPNTGELFFGEGSRLTVL.